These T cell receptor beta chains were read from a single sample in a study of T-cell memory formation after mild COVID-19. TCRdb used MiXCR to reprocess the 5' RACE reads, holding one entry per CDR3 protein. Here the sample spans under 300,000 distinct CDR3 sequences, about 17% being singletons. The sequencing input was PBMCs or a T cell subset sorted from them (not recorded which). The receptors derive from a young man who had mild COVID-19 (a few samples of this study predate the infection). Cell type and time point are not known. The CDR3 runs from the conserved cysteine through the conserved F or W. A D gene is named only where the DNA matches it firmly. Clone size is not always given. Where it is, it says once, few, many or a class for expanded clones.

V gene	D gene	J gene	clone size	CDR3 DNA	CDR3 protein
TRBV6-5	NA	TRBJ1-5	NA	TGTGCCAGCAGTGGGGGTCTTGGATTGCCCCAGCATTTT	CASSGGLGLPQHF
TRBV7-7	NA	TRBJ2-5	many	TGTGCCAGCAGCGCTTGGAAGGAGACCCAGTACTTC	CASSAWKETQYF
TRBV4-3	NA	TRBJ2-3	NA	TGCGCCAGCAGCCTGGGCAGGGCCACAGATACGCAGTATTTT	CASSLGRATDTQYF
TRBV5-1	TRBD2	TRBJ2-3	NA	TGCGCCAGCAGCCCAGCAGGGACTAGCCAAGCGGATACGCAGTATTTT	CASSPAGTSQADTQYF
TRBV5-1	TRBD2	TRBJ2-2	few	TGCGCCAGCAGCCTCGGGACTAGCGGGGGGACCGGGGAGCTGTTTTTT	CASSLGTSGGTGELFF
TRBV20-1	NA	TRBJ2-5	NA	TGCAGTGCTAGTTCAGGGGCCCAAGAGACCCAGTACTTC	CSASSGAQETQYF
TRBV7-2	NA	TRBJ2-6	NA	TGTGCCAGCAGCTTAGTAGTAAGCTCTGGGGCCAACGTCCTGACTTTC	CASSLVVSSGANVLTF
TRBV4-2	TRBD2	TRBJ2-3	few	TGTGCCAGCAGCCAAGCTTGGGGCGGGGGGGTTACAGATACGCAGTATTTT	CASSQAWGGGVTDTQYF
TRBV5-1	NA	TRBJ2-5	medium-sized	TGTGCCAGCAGCTTAGAGGGGGAGACCCAGTACTTC	CASSLEGETQYF
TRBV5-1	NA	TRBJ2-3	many	TGCGCCAGCAGCGTCGACATAGATACGCAGTATTTT	CASSVDIDTQYF
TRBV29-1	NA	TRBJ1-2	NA	TGCAGCGTTGCGGTCCAACTGGGTTATGGCTACACCTTC	CSVAVQLGYGYTF
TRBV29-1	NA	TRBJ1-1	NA	TGCAGCGTTGTTCGACGTTTGAACACTGAAGCTTTCTTT	CSVVRRLNTEAFF
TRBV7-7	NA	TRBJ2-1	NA	TGTGCCAGCAGCAGTCAGGGGAAGAATGAGCAGTTCTTC	CASSSQGKNEQFF